Listed below are T cell receptor beta chains from one sample, sequenced in a study of blood T cell repertoires in COVID-19. Some clones are missing from TCRdb's copy, which holds only in-frame ones; the method was immunoSEQ multiplex PCR. The sample gives 70,000 to 85,000 clones, roughly 87% of which show up once; around 3% is in the top ten. Sequencing was performed on peripheral blood. The receptors shown here come from a woman in her forties or fifties with active or convalescent COVID-19. The conserved cysteine and the conserved F or W are not part of the CDR3 here. The order of the fields is clone size, CDR3 length, D gene, V gene, CDR3 protein. The D gene is left open where the match is weak. A row's size may be missing; if present it is once, few, many or a size class.

-,14,TRBD2,TRBV9,ASSVVGGGPTDTQY
once,12,TRBD1,TRBV6-2/TRBV6-3,ASSDRGRGTEAF
few,12,TRBD1,TRBV2,ASRPDRGNSPLH
-,15,-,TRBV7-2,ASSSRSLSSYNSPLH
once,12,-,TRBV11-3,ASSLRGIAYEQY
once,13,TRBD1,TRBV11-3,ASSQGQGEDTEAF
-,11,-,TRBV6-1,ASSEERNQPQH
-,11,-,TRBV30,AWKQPGLLTKY
-,11,TRBD1,TRBV5-6,ASSRQGNTEAF
-,13,TRBD1,TRBV2,ASSGSTGAGYGYT
-,12,TRBD1,TRBV12-5,ASGLGQGSDTQY
-,14,TRBD1,TRBV9,ASSVDGQGGTQPQH
-,11,-,TRBV12-3/TRBV12-4,ASSLTGPYEQY
-,9,-,TRBV14,ASSSAYEQY
-,13,TRBD2,TRBV5-1,ASSFSSGGAYEQF
-,10,-,TRBV3-1/TRBV3-2,ASSQFGDGYT
-,14,TRBD2,TRBV7-2,ASSLLGGAKTGELF
-,12,TRBD1,TRBV4-3,ASSQDRGLTEAF
-,11,-,TRBV29-1,SVEGLRRETQY
-,13,-,TRBV9,ASSVEAGNTGELF
-,13,-,TRBV27,ASSLRGSGANVLT
-,10,-,TRBV2,ASSKQGDGYT
-,13,TRBD2,TRBV6-5,ASSYSPGGGYEQY
-,12,TRBD1,TRBV18,ASSLGQGRLEQY
once,11,-,TRBV13,ASWRVGSGGYT
-,14,-,TRBV12-5,ASGLAPPGSYNEQF
-,12,-,TRBV7-9,ASSLGAGPPEAF
-,13,TRBD1,TRBV4-2,ASSQSRGPNEKLF
-,13,TRBD1,TRBV6-5,ASRNRDRGNQPQH
-,9,-,TRBV19,ASSIGQPQH
-,13,-,TRBV19,ASSIWADSNQPQH
-,13,TRBD1,TRBV28,ASRPTGQGALGYT
-,13,TRBD1,TRBV30,AWRLSGTENTEAF
-,14,TRBD2,TRBV4-2,ASRGLAGGNTGELF
-,13,-,TRBV5-1,ASNTGQGQAGELF
-,15,-,TRBV2,ASSEGWAGFSNQPQH
-,12,-,TRBV18,ASSPSRVENGYT
-,13,-,TRBV3-1/TRBV3-2,ASSQSDRWNTEAF
-,12,TRBD1,TRBV6-2/TRBV6-3,ASSYGGGGQPQH
-,13,-,TRBV5-1,ASSSEGQFQETQY
few,13,TRBD2,TRBV7-2,ASSREVLSTDTQY
-,10,-,TRBV3-1/TRBV3-2,ASSGVRDEQF
-,13,-,TRBV7-2,ASSYWGERNNEQF
-,13,TRBD2,TRBV9,ASSVELAAHNEQF
-,12,-,TRBV19,ASSQGRNTGELF
-,11,-,TRBV25-1,ASSVGGGETQY
-,12,TRBD1,TRBV18,ASSRGATRTEAF